This T cell receptor beta chain was recovered during a study of control samples from healthy donors and cancer patients (dated by TCRdb to the early 2020s). The germline V gene supplies CDR1 LGHNA and CDR2 YSLEER. For this chain, trimming is 2 bases at the V end and 4 bases at the J end, and the number of junction bases without a gene match is 9. From its cysteine to its phenylalanine, the CDR3 spans 16 amino acids. Only the CDR3 portion is preserved as DNA: 48 bases, with reading frame beginning at the first base. On this clone: Its antigen remains undetermined. No clone much larger than this one lies a single base away; base qualities are absent.

Libraries were constructed by the immunoSEQ multiplex PCR assay. Not all clones reach the TCRdb copy of this immuneACCESS table, which keeps in-frame sequences only. Checked studies attribute under half of the gap to unresolved V genes and leave the rest unexplained. The sample table shows 150,000 to 200,000 clones, and roughly 93% are seen once. The ten largest clones take up 4.1% of the sample. Sequencing input: blood. The chain is made from TRBV4-3 and TRBJ2-5; 8 of the junction bases match TRBD1. The TCR comes from a woman aged 55-75 years in good health. For the CDR3, the sequence is CASSQLPQGAGETQYF. The DNA reads as follows: TGCGCCAGCAGCCAACTTCCCCAGGGGGCGGGAGAGACCCAGTACTTC.